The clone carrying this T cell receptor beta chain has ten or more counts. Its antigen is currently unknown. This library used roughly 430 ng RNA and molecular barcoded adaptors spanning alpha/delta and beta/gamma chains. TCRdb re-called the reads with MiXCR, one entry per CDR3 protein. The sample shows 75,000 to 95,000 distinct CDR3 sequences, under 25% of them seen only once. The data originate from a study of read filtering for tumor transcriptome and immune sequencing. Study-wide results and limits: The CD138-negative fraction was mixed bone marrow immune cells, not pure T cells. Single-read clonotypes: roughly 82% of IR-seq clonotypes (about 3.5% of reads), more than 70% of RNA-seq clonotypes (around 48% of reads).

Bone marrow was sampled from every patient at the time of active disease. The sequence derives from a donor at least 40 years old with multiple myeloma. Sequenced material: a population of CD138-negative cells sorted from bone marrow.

This CDR3 is CASSFSENTGELFF. Here the CDR3 DNA reads TGCGCCAGCAGCTTCAGTGAGAACACCGGGGAGCTGTTTTTT. The chain links TRBV5-1 to TRBJ2-2; D unresolved. Trimming took 2 bases from V and 1 from J, leaving 6 bases between them. The length of the CDR3 is 14 residues. Germline V gene data show CDR1 as SGHRS and CDR2 as YFSETQ.